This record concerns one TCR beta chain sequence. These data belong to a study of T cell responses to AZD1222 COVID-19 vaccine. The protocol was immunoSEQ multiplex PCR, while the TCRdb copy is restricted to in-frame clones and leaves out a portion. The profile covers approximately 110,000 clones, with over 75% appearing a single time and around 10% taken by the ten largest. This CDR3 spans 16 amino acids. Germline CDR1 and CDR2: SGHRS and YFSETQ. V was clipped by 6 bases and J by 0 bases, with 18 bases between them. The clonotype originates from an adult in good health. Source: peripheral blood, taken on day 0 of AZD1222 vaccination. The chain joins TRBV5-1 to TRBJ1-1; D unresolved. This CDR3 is CASKGGVGILNTEAFF. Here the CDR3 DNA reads TGCGCCAGCAAGGGCGGTGTCGGGATATTGAACACTGAAGCTTTCTTT.